This TCR beta chain emerged from a study of shared clonotypes between healthy human individuals. Germline loops: CDR1 SGHNT, CDR2 YYREEE (reference sequence). The CDR3 totals 16 residues. With V trimmed by 1 base and J by 6 bases, 9 bases remained unmatched. Sequencing was performed with immunoSEQ multiplex PCR; in TCRdb, only in-frame clones are kept and a portion is missing. The sample consists of about half a million clones, over 70% of them appearing once. The rearrangement joins TRBV5-4 to TRBJ1-2; TRBD1 agrees at 10 bases. The sequence derives from a woman between 40 and 55 years old in good health. Some clones in this sample may be carry-over from other donors' samples. Input material: PBMCs. Written as DNA, the CDR3 is TGTGCCAGCAGCTTGATTAGGACAGGGGGGTTCGATGGCTACACCTTC. It is translated as CASSLIRTGGFDGYTF.